This TCR beta chain was identified during a study of cytomegalovirus exposure and HLA in healthy donors. On this clone itself: The antigen is unknown.

V lost 6 bases and J lost 8; bases outside the gene matches: 13. The CDR3 runs to 14 residues. CDR1 SGHRS and CDR2 YFSETQ come from the germline V gene. The PCR made use of 60 Vbeta and 13 Jbeta primers. This table comes from immunoSEQ multiplex PCR, and its TCRdb copy is limited to in-frame clones, with some not included. Its table records about 130,000 clones. The study, taken as a whole, reports: Association of a missense DCLRE1C variant with TCR beta V- and J-gene trimming was reported in a later analysis.

The V gene is TRBV5-1, the J gene TRBJ1-2; 7 bases align to TRBD1. This clonotype originated in a woman aged 55-69 years in good health and CMV-seronegative. The material sequenced was PBMCs. CDR3 residues: CASKDRPEPRGYTF. The CDR3 DNA reads TGCGCCAGCAAGGACAGGCCGGAGCCAAGGGGCTACACCTTC.